These 2 T cell receptor beta chains originate from one sample sequenced in a study of blood T cells in healthy people across ages. Primers used in a second PCR of roughly 6 to 12 cycles were a sample-barcoded 5' primer and a J-beta primer mix. TCRdb reprocessed the 5' RACE reads via MiXCR and lists one record per CDR3 protein. In the table there are about 1.5 million distinct CDR3 sequences, roughly 43% of which are singletons. Sequenced sample: blood. Receptors were obtained from a woman aged 18-30 years in good health.

This clonotype was seen more than once but under ten times. The DNA of the CDR3 is TGTGCCAGCAGCTTGTTACAGGGTCCCCAAGAGACCCAGTACTTC. This translates into CASSLLQGPQETQYF. The J gene is TRBJ2-5, the V gene TRBV7-2, with D possibly being TRBD1 (6 bases). Germline CDR1 reads SGHTA; CDR2 reads FQGNSA. The CDR3 spans 15 residues. Trimming left V 3 bases short and J 1 base short, with 12 bases between.

Worth noting for this clonotype: The germline gene is not matched at one end of the junction; a read error may be the cause. The gene calls are TRBV15 and TRBJ1-5; D might be TRBD1 (6 bases). The CDR3 covers 15 residues. Germline V gene sequence: CDR1 LNHNV, CDR2 YYDKDF (reference sequence). CDR3 sequence: CATSRQTGGNQPQHF. CDR3 sequence (DNA): TGTGCCACCAGCAGACAGACCGGGGGCAATCAGCCCCAACATTTT.